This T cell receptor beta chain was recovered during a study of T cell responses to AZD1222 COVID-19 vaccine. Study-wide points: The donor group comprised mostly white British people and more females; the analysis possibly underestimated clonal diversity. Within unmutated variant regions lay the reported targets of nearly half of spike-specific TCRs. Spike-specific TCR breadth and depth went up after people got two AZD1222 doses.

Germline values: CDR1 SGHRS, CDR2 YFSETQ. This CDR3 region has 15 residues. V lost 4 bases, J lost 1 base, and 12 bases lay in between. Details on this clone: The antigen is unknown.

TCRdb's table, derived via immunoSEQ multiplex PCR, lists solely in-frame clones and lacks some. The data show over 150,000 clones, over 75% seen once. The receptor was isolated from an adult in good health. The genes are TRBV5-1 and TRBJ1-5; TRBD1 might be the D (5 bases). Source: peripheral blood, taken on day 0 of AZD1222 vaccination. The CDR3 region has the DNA TGCGCCAGCAGCGAGGGGAGCCTAAGCAATCAGCCCCAGCATTTT. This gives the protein CASSEGSLSNQPQHF. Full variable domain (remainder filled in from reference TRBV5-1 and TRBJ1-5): KAGVTQTPRYLIKTRGQQVTLSCSPISGHRSVSWYQQTPGQGLQFLFEYFSETQRNKGNFPGRFSGRQFSNSRSEMNVSTLELGDSALYLCASSEGSLSNQPQHFGDGTRLSIL.